This T cell receptor (beta chain) comes out of a study of OX40 agonist ivuxolimab in advanced cancers. Concerning the study at large: Ivuxolimab was a fully human IgG2 agonistic monoclonal antibody targeting the costimulatory receptor OX40 (CD134). Intravenous ivuxolimab was administered to patients every 2 weeks at six dose levels: 0.01, 0.1, 0.3, 1.5, 3 and 10 mg/kg. Of the 52 patients in dose escalation, some 19 had hepatocellular carcinoma, some 15 had melanoma, 9 had renal cell carcinoma and 9 had head and neck cancer. In the dose-escalation cohort, 70% to 90% of patients were male, and the mean age was roughly 60 years with a range of roughly 20 to 79. Prior anti-PD-1, anti-PD-L1 or anti-CTLA-4 therapy was permitted, and 35% to 40% of dose-escalation patients had received checkpoint inhibitors. Three dose-escalation patients achieved partial responses, one with hepatocellular carcinoma and two with cutaneous melanoma. The point of sequencing TCRbeta in the periphery was to test whether ivuxolimab changed TCR sequence diversity and drove clonal T-cell expansion. The paper reports the monotherapy dose-escalation portion (N of about 47 patients) of the phase I ivuxolimab trial. Overall study results and their limits: Clonal expansion of both CD4+ and CD8+ blood T cells was observed from baseline to week 6 at doses 0.1 to 3.0 mg/kg. On average, CD8+ T cells showed more expanded clones than CD4+ T cells after ivuxolimab. The antigen specificity of the peripheral T cells that underwent clonal expansion was not determined. In the 0.1-3.0 mg/kg groups, partial responders had among the lowest normalized peripheral clonal expansion, particularly in CD8+ T cells. Low levels of normalized T-cell clonal expansion were also seen in some patients who did not respond.

Genomic DNA was isolated from the sorted cells so that the TCRbeta CDR3 region could be sequenced. TCRbeta CDR3 regions were sequenced using the immunoSEQ Assay. TCRdb's version of the immuneACCESS table is confined to in-frame rearrangements and falls short of the full clone set. An unresolved V gene accounts for under half of the shortfall where checked; the remainder is of unknown origin. This sample has tens of thousands of clones in its table, and 85% of those were observed once. The ten largest clones add up to about 0.83% of the sample. The trial excluded patients who had a history of autoimmune disease or were on systemic immunosuppression. Peripheral blood for TCR sequencing was collected from all dose cohorts at baseline, on cycle 4 day 1, and on cycle 7 day 1. The samples were taken from a phase I, first-in-human, multicenter, open-label dose-escalation trial of ivuxolimab. Adults with locally advanced or metastatic melanoma, renal cell carcinoma, hepatocellular carcinoma or head and neck squamous cell carcinoma were enrolled in the trial. CD4+ and CD8+ T cells were sorted separately from peripheral blood before TCR sequencing.

In the case of this clone: Its cognate antigen has yet to be identified. The record has no base qualities; no much larger clone is one base away.

Taken from cysteine to phenylalanine, the CDR3 has 15 residues. The DNA shown is the 45-base CDR3, in frame from base 1. CDR1 and CDR2 are read off the germline V gene (reference sequence) as LNHDA and SQIVND. Sequenced here: CD4+ or CD8+ T cells sorted from blood, sampled in a trial of the OX40 agonist ivuxolimab. This receptor was identified in an adult with an advanced solid tumor such as melanoma, head and neck, liver or kidney cancer. The chain couples TRBV19 to TRBJ2-5, with 7 bases aligning to TRBD2. The J call may be faulty, since TRBJ2-7 better matches the DNA end. The nucleotide sequence is TGTGCCAGTAGTATGAATGCGGGAGCGGCGGGCGAGCAGTACTTC. It codes for CASSMNAGAAGEQYF.